This T cell receptor (beta chain) was recovered during a study of cytomegalovirus exposure and HLA in healthy donors. Study outcomes and limitations: Whilst most TCR sequences proved rare, a subset of public TCRs occurred across many donors. Clonal expansion, a later analysis showed, was greater in HLA-associated TCR beta chains than in equally common others. Earlier analysis found most TCR beta V segments productive about 87% or about 30% of the time.

The primer mix had 60 Vbeta and 13 Jbeta primers. TCRdb keeps only in-frame clones here, not all; method: immunoSEQ multiplex PCR. The data contain 130,000 to 150,000 clones, roughly 82% of them singletons. Turning to this clone: Its specificity is unknown.

Germline loops: CDR1 ENHRY, CDR2 SYGVKD. Trimming cost V 7 bases and J 10 bases; bases outside gene matches: 12. The CDR3 spans 14 residues. This clonotype was obtained from a male donor in good health and CMV-seronegative. The sequencing input was PBMCs. This chain links TRBV10-3 with TRBJ2-1; 8 nucleotides align to TRBD2. This CDR3 reads CAIKRAGGPSEQFF. The DNA of the CDR3 is TGTGCCATCAAACGGGCGGGAGGCCCATCAGAGCAGTTCTTC.